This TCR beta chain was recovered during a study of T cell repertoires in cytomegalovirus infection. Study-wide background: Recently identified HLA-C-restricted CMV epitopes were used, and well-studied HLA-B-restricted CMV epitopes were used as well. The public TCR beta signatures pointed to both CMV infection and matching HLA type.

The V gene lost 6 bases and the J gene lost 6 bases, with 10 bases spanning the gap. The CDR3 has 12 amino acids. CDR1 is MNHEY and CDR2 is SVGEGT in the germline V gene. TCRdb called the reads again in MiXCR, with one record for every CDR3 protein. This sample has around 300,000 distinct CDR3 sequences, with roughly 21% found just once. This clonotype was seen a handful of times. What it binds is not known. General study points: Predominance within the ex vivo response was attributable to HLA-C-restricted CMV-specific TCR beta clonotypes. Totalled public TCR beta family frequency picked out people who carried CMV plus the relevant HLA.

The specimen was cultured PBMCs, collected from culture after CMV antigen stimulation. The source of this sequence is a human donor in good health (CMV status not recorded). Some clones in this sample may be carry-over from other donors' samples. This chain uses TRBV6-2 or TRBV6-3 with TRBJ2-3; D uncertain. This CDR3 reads CASRRNVDTQYF. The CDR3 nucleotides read TGTGCCAGCAGACGTAATGTGGATACGCAGTATTTT.